The TCR beta chain described here comes from a study of blood T cell repertoires in COVID-19. The wider study: Both acute and convalescent COVID-19 samples were obtained from the United States, Italy and Spain. PBMCs, B-cell-depleted T cells, or T cells provided the cDNA or gDNA that made up the material.

In the original analysis: Amplification with reference gene primers provided the estimates of nucleated cell counts. Assay used: immunoSEQ multiplex PCR; TCRdb lists only in-frame clones, some missing. The V and J calls and clone size were taken over from that table, and D and trimming were inferred from the DNA. The repertoire holds 150,000 to 200,000 clones, with around 83% as singletons. The CDR3 spans 12 residues. Trimming pared 2 bases from V and 5 bases from J, leaving 6 bases between. Germline lookup yields CDR1 SGHDN and CDR2 FVKESK. This sequence originates from a woman aged 30 to 39 with active or convalescent COVID-19. V is TRBV14 and J is TRBJ1-2; possibly TRBD1 for D (6 bases). The sample consisted of peripheral blood. The CDR3 DNA is TGTGCCAGCAGCCAACAGGGGTATGGCTACACCTTC. Its protein product is CASSQQGYGYTF.